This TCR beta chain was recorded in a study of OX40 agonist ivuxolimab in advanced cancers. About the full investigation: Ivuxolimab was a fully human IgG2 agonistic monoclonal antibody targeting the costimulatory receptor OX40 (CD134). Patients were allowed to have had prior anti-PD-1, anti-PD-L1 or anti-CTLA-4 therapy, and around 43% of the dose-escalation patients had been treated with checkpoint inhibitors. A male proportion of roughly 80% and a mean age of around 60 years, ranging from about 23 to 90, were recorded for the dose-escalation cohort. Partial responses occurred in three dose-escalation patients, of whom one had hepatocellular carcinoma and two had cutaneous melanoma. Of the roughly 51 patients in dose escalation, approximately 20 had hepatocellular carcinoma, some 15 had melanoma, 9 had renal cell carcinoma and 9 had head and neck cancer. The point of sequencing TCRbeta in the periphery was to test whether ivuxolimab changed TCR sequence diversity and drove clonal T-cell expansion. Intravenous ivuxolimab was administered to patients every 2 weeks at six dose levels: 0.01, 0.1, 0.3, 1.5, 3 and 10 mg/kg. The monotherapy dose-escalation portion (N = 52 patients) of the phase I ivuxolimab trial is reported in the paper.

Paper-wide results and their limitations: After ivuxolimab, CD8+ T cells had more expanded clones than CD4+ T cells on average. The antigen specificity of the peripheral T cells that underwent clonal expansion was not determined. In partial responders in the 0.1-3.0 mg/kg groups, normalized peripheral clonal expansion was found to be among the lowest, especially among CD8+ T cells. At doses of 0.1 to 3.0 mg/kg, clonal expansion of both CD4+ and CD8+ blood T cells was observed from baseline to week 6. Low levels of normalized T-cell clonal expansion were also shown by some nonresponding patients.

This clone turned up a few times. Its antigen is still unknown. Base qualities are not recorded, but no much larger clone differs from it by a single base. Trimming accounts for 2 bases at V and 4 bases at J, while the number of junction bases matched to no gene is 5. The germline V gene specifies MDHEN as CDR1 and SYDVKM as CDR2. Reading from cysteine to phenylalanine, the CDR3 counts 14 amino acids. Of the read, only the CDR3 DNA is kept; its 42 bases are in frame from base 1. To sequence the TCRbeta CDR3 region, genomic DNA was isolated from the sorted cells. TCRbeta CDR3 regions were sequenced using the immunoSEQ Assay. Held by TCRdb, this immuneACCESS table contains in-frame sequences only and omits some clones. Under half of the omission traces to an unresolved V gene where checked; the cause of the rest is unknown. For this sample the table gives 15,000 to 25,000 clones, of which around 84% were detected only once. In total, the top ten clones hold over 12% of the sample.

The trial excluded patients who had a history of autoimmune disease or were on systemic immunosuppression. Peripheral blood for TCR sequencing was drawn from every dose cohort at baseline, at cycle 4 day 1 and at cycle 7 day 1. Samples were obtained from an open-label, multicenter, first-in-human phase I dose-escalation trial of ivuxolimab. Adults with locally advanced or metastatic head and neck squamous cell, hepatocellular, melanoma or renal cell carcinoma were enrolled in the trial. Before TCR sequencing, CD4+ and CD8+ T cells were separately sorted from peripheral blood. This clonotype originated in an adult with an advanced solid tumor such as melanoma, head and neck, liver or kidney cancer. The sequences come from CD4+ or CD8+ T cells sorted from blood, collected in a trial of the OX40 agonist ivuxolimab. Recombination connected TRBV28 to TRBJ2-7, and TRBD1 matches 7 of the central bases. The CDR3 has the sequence CASSLGTGEYEQYF. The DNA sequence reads TGTGCCAGCAGTTTAGGCACAGGGGAGTACGAGCAGTACTTC.